The 28 T cell receptor beta chains listed next were all sequenced from one sample in a study of cytomegalovirus exposure and HLA in healthy donors. Use of 60 Vbeta and 13 Jbeta primers characterized the PCR. Sequencing used immunoSEQ multiplex PCR; TCRdb keeps in-frame clones, though not all of them. The table includes roughly 100,000 clones, about 60% detected once. The material sequenced was PBMCs. Receptor source: a human donor in good health.

The V gene is TRBV28, the J gene TRBJ1-5; a possible D gene is TRBD1 (5 bases). The V gene's germline CDR1 is MDHEN and CDR2 SYDVKM. The V end was cut by 10 bases, the J end by 0 bases, with 10 bases between. The length of the CDR3 is 13 residues. As DNA, the CDR3 is TGTGCCATACAGGTTTATAGCAATCAGCCCCAGCATTTT. Protein: CAIQVYSNQPQHF. The variable domain in full, with the rest retrieved from reference TRBV28 and TRBJ1-5, is DVKVTQSSRYLVKRTGEKVFLECVQDMDHENMFWYRQDPGLGLRLIYFSYDVKMKEKGDIPEGYSVSREKKERFSLILESASTNQTSMYLCAIQVYSNQPQHFGDGTRLSIL.

The chain uses TRBV25-1 and TRBJ1-2, with 9 bases lining up with TRBD1. Losses at the gene ends were 2 bases for V and 8 bases for J; bases not matched to a gene: 12. Germline V gene lookup returns CDR1 MGHDK and CDR2 SYGVNS. The CDR3 is 16 amino acids. CDR3 DNA sequence: TGTGCCAGCAGTGAACCGGGACTCACAGGGGGCTCAGGCTACACCTTC. It yields the protein CASSEPGLTGGSGYTF.

This sequence joins TRBV29-1 and TRBJ1-1, with 7 bases fitting TRBD1. The V gene's germline CDR1 is SQVTM and CDR2 ANQGSEA. V lost 6 bases and J lost 6; bases outside the gene matches: 7. The CDR3 covers 12 residues. The CDR3 here is CSVQTGRAEAFF. CDR3 coding DNA: TGCAGCGTGCAGACAGGGCGGGCTGAAGCTTTCTTT.

Only a few counts were recorded for this clone. V and J are TRBV6-1 and TRBJ1-1, with D possibly TRBD1 on 6 matching bases. Trimming removed 2 bases from V and 3 bases from J, with 19 bases in between. CDR3 length: 17 amino acids. The germline V gene encodes CDR1 MNHNS and CDR2 SASEGT. The CDR3 loop is CASSERGFGFRDTEAFF. As DNA, the CDR3 is TGTGCCAGCAGTGAAAGGGGGTTTGGGTTCCGGGACACTGAAGCTTTCTTT.

The chain is built from TRBV28 and TRBJ2-3; possible D gene TRBD1, 6 bases. V dropped 10 bases and J dropped 2 bases, with 19 bases sitting between them. This CDR3 has 15 amino acids. Germline-derived CDR1 and CDR2 are MDHEN and SYDVKM. The CDR3 spells CATRQARFSTDTQYF. In nucleotides, the CDR3 is TGTGCCACTCGACAGGCCCGATTTTCCACAGATACGCAGTATTTT.

The chain uses TRBV21-1 and TRBJ2-5; whether TRBD1, the table's D call, matches the DNA was not checked. TRBV21-1 is flagged as a pseudogene. The length of the CDR3 is 12 residues. CDR3 residues: CATEFRLETQYF. The DNA for the CDR3 is TGTGCCACCGAATTCAGGTTAGAGACCCAGTACTTC.

This chain links TRBV7-9 with TRBJ1-5; 8 bases agree with TRBD1. Germline V gene lookup returns CDR1 SEHNR and CDR2 FQNEAQ (reference sequence). The CDR3 runs to 14 residues. The ends lost 6 bases at V and 3 bases at J; junction bases unmatched: 4. The CDR3 is CASSPTGDNQPQHF. CDR3 DNA: TGTGCCAGCAGTCCGACAGGGGACAATCAGCCCCAGCATTTT.

CDR3 nucleotides: TGCAGCGTTGACAGGGACACTGAAGCTTTCTTT. Residues: CSVDRDTEAFF. This chain joins TRBV29-1 and TRBJ1-1, with D possibly TRBD1 on 5 matching bases. The CDR3 is 11 residues long. Trimming stripped 3 bases from V and 3 bases from J, with 5 bases between. The germline gives CDR1 SQVTM, CDR2 ANQGSEA.

CDR3 sequence: CSVGVAGRGEQYF. In DNA form, the CDR3 reads TGCAGCGTGGGAGTAGCGGGCCGGGGCGAGCAGTACTTC. V usage is TRBV29-1 and J usage is TRBJ2-7; TRBD2 matches 7 bases. This CDR3 is built from 13 residues. V was pared by 6 bases and J by 6 bases, with 11 bases of the junction left unmatched. CDR1 and CDR2 (germline): SQVTM, ANQGSEA.

In its sample, this clone was seen a few times. The chain recombines TRBV5-1 with TRBJ2-3; 10 bases agree with TRBD2. CDR1 is SGHRS, CDR2 YFSETQ, per germline. The V segment lost 2 bases and the J segment 7 bases; nucleotides outside the gene matches: 10. The CDR3 has 16 residues. The CDR3 loop reads CASSFGAGGQLYTQYF. The CDR3 DNA is TGCGCCAGCAGCTTTGGAGCGGGAGGGCAGCTCTATACGCAGTATTTT.

This clone was seen more than once but under ten times. The chain joins TRBV7-9 to TRBJ1-1; D uncertain. Trimming stripped 5 bases from V and 0 bases from J, with 13 bases between. Germline V lookup: CDR1 SEHNR, CDR2 FQNEAQ (reference sequence). This CDR3 is built from 15 residues. The CDR3 sequence: CASSPPMSMNTEAFF. The CDR3, as DNA: TGTGCCAGCAGCCCCCCAATGTCAATGAACACTGAAGCTTTCTTT.

Only a few counts were recorded for this clone. This rearrangement joins TRBV4-1 to TRBJ2-1; 7 bases are shared with TRBD2. Germline V gives CDR1 MGHRA, CDR2 YSYEKL. CDR3 length: 14 amino acids. J lost 3 bases, V lost 4 bases, and 3 bases had no gene match. The chain's CDR3 is CASSRGSIYNEQFF. The DNA of the CDR3 is TGCGCCAGCAGCCGCGGGAGTATCTACAATGAGCAGTTCTTC.

This CDR3 reads CASSQDRGRANDGDGYTF. The CDR3 nucleotides read TGTGCCAGCAGCCAAGATAGGGGGAGGGCAAATGATGGGGATGGCTACACCTTC. This chain uses TRBV4-2 with TRBJ1-2, with a tentative D call TRBD1 (6 bases). Per the germline V gene, CDR1 is LGHNA and CDR2 is YNFKEQ. Trimming removed 0 bases from V and 6 bases from J, with 23 bases in between. This CDR3 has 18 amino acids.

Points on this clone: An end of the junction does not agree with germline; a read error may underlie this. Distinct nucleotide sequences in the sample also encode this CDR3. The CDR3 bases are TGCGCCAGCAGTCCTTGGGGAACAGGAGCCACTGAAGCTTTCTTT. Its protein is CASSPWGTGATEAFF. This chain connects TRBV27 to TRBJ1-1; TRBD1 is a possible D gene (5 bases). The length of the CDR3 is 15 residues. Germline-derived CDR1 and CDR2 are MNHEY and SMNVEV (reference sequence).

A few counts support this clone. This rearrangement joins TRBV30 to TRBJ1-1; 9 bases match TRBD1. The CDR3 is 14 amino acids. CDR1 and CDR2 (germline): GTSNPN, SVGIG (reference sequence). Trimming cost V 1 base and J 2 bases; bases outside gene matches: 2. The CDR3 sequence is CAWSGQGVNTEAFF. CDR3 coding DNA: TGTGCCTGGAGTGGACAGGGGGTTAACACTGAAGCTTTCTTT.

The chain carries TRBV19 and TRBJ1-1, with a tentative D call TRBD1 (6 bases). Trimming stripped 2 bases from V and 4 bases from J, with 14 bases between. The CDR3 covers 15 residues. CDR1 LNHDA and CDR2 SQIVND come from the germline V gene (reference sequence). The CDR3 DNA sequence: TGTGCCAGTAGTATATATCGGGGGGCGAGCACTGAAGCTTTCTTT. This codes for CASSIYRGASTEAFF.

The rearrangement links TRBV27 to TRBJ2-7; 8 bases are shared with TRBD2. The CDR3 contains 16 residues. Germline values: CDR1 MNHEY, CDR2 SMNVEV (reference sequence). J lost 0 bases, V lost 6 bases, and 10 bases had no gene match. The DNA of the CDR3 is TGTGCCAGCAGACCCGGGGTAGCGGGATACTCCTACGAGCAGTACTTC. Protein product: CASRPGVAGYSYEQYF.

The chain employs TRBV25-1 and TRBJ1-1; TRBD1 matches at 7 bases. Germline values: CDR1 MGHDK, CDR2 SYGVNS. The CDR3 consists of 15 residues. The V segment lost 6 bases and the J segment 5 bases; nucleotides outside the gene matches: 12. The CDR3 DNA is TGTGCCAGCAGAACCAAGACAGGGACTGGGACTGAAGCTTTCTTT. This codes for CASRTKTGTGTEAFF.

This clone has just one count. The chain couples TRBV19 to TRBJ2-1, with 8 bases lining up with TRBD2. The CDR3 consists of 15 residues. CDR1 and CDR2 (germline): LNHDA, SQIVND (reference sequence). After removal of 5 bases from V and 3 bases from J, the junction contained 6 bases not matched to a gene. The CDR3 reads CASSRGLVDYNEQFF. The CDR3 DNA follows: TGTGCCAGTAGTCGGGGACTAGTCGACTACAATGAGCAGTTCTTC.

This clone was picked up a small number of times. The sample carries other DNA sequences with the same CDR3. J is TRBJ2-6 and V is TRBV28, with D possibly matching TRBD1 (5 bases). The CDR3 spans 15 residues. The V gene's germline CDR1 is MDHEN and CDR2 SYDVKM. Trimming left V 2 bases short and J 0 bases short, with 5 bases between. The CDR3 nucleotides read TGTGCCAGCAGTTTAAGGGGCTCTGGGGCCAACGTCCTGACTTTC. Its translation: CASSLRGSGANVLTF.

This clone was detected a few times. The genes are TRBV7-2 and TRBJ1-4; a weak D match, TRBD1 (6 bases). Germline V gene lookup returns CDR1 SGHTA and CDR2 FQGNSA. The germline V and J ends were trimmed by 4 bases and 5 bases, with 11 bases remaining between them. The CDR3 is 14 amino acids. CDR3 protein: CASSSGQLNEKLFF. The DNA for the CDR3 is TGTGCCAGCAGCTCAGGACAGTTGAATGAAAAACTGTTTTTT.

The V gene is TRBV27, the J gene TRBJ2-7, with a weak D call TRBD2 (5 bases). This CDR3 is 14 amino acids long. Germline loops: CDR1 MNHEY, CDR2 SMNVEV (reference sequence). V was clipped by 0 bases and J by 9 bases, with 15 bases between them. This chain's CDR3 is CASSLSRGILVQYF. As DNA, the CDR3 is TGTGCCAGCAGTTTATCGAGAGGGATATTGGTGCAGTACTTC.

The chain links TRBV10-2 to TRBJ2-7; a possible D gene is TRBD2 (5 bases). V lost 4 bases to trimming and J lost 4 bases, with 17 bases between them. This CDR3 comprises 15 residues. Germline V gene lookup returns CDR1 WSHSY and CDR2 SAAADI. CDR3 loop: CASSVQPLAPYEQYF. CDR3 DNA: TGCGCCAGCAGTGTTCAACCGCTAGCACCTTACGAGCAGTACTTC.

V usage is TRBV6-1 and J usage is TRBJ2-5; the match to TRBD1 covers 9 bases. TRBJ2-7 matches the DNA end more closely, so the J call is doubtful. CDR1 is MNHNS and CDR2 is SASEGT in the germline V gene. The CDR3 runs 17 residues. CDR3 sequence: CASSEAQIGQGRNEQYF. CDR3 bases: TGTGCCAGCAGTGAAGCGCAGATAGGACAGGGGAGGAACGAGCAGTACTTC.

This clone has only a few counts. The V and J genes are TRBV27 and TRBJ2-7, with 7 bases fitting TRBD1. CDR3 length equals 15 residues. The germline V gene has CDR1 MNHEY and CDR2 SMNVEV (reference sequence). V lost 6 bases, J lost 1 base, and 9 bases stayed unmatched. The CDR3 nucleotides are TGTGCCAGCAGCACCCCCGGGACAGCTTCCTACGAGCAGTACTTC. Its translation: CASSTPGTASYEQYF.

This chain links TRBV19 with TRBJ2-5; TRBD2 aligns across 14 bases. The end of the DNA is better explained by TRBJ2-7, so the J call may be wrong. CDR3 length: 16 amino acids. Per the germline V gene, CDR1 is LNHDA and CDR2 is SQIVND (reference sequence). The CDR3: CASSGLAGGRSYEQYF. CDR3 nucleotides: TGTGCCAGTAGTGGACTAGCGGGAGGCCGTTCCTACGAGCAGTACTTC.

The DNA for the CDR3 is TGTGCCAGCAGTTTACCCCCACAGGGTTTGCGTGTCCATGAGCAGTTCTTC. Translation gives CASSLPPQGLRVHEQFF. The J gene is TRBJ2-1, the V gene TRBV28, with D perhaps TRBD1 (6 bases). This CDR3 comprises 17 residues. The V gene lost 2 bases and the J gene lost 8 bases, with 22 bases spanning the gap. Per germline, CDR1 MDHEN and CDR2 SYDVKM.

The rearrangement links TRBV5-5 to TRBJ2-1; the match to TRBD2 covers 10 bases. The CDR3 contains 16 residues. Trimming took 0 bases from V and 7 from J; bases not matched to a gene: 7. Germline CDR1 and CDR2: SGHKS and YYEKEE (reference sequence). This chain's CDR3 is CASSLGASGSLNEQFF. The CDR3 DNA follows: TGTGCCAGCAGCTTGGGGGCTAGCGGGAGTTTAAATGAGCAGTTCTTC.